In this sample, the clone carrying this T cell receptor (beta chain) turned up once. The target antigen is unknown. This may stem from a read error, because a much larger clone lies one nucleotide away. This specimen belongs to a study of blood T cells in healthy people across ages. Study results and caveats: While age rose, TCR beta diversity per million T cells dropped in a roughly linear way.

Through a sample-barcoded 5' primer and a J-beta primer mix, a second PCR was run for roughly 6 to 11 cycles. MiXCR, run by TCRdb on the 5' RACE reads, gives a single entry per CDR3 protein. The table shows about 620,000 distinct CDR3 sequences, with 52% occurring only once. This receptor was identified in a woman older than 75 in good health. Sequencing was done on a sample of blood.

The CDR3 is CASSYVKVHEPEAFF. DNA of the CDR3: TGTGCCAGCAGTTACGTCAAGGTTCATGAGCCTGAAGCTTTCTTT. The chain carries TRBV6-6 and TRBJ1-1; D is uncertain. The germline CDR1 and CDR2 sequences are MNHNY and SVGAGI (reference sequence). Trimming shortened V by 2 bases and J by 6 bases, and 16 bases separated the two germline ends. CDR3 length: 15 amino acids.